These T cell receptor beta chains were read from a single sample in a study of T cells in Graves' hyperthyroidism and ophthalmopathy. From the multiplex PCR reads, TCRdb called clonotypes with MiXCR, one entry per CDR3 protein. The sample lists some 420,000 distinct CDR3 sequences; roughly 15% were seen once. Sequencing was done on a sample of blood. The source of these receptors is a woman aged 18-29 years with Graves' hyperthyroidism. Each CDR3 is given with its conserved first and last residue. A D gene is named only where the DNA matches it firmly. Clone size is not always given. Where it is, it says once, few, many or a class for expanded clones.

j_call: TRBJ1-2
d_call: .
v_call: TRBV28
clone_size: many
cdr3_nt: TGTGCCAGCCGCGACGGGGGTGGCTCTTCGGGTGGCTACACCTTC
cdr3_aa: CASRDGGGSSGGYTF

j_call: TRBJ1-6
d_call: .
v_call: TRBV5-1
clone_size: .
cdr3_nt: TGCGCCAGCAGCTTGGAAGGAGTTGATAATTCACCCCTCCACTTT
cdr3_aa: CASSLEGVDNSPLHF

j_call: TRBJ2-7
d_call: TRBD2
v_call: TRBV12-3/TRBV12-4
clone_size: many
cdr3_nt: TGTGCCAGCAGCACGACTAGCGGGAGGACCTACGAGCAGTACTTC
cdr3_aa: CASSTTSGRTYEQYF

j_call: TRBJ1-2
d_call: .
v_call: TRBV27
clone_size: many
cdr3_nt: TGTGCCAGCAGTTTATCAGGGACGTATGGCTACACCTTC
cdr3_aa: CASSLSGTYGYTF

j_call: TRBJ2-1
d_call: .
v_call: TRBV5-1
clone_size: many
cdr3_nt: TGCGCCAGCAACGCTGGAGGGACTGAGCAGTTCTTC
cdr3_aa: CASNAGGTEQFF

j_call: TRBJ2-7
d_call: .
v_call: TRBV28
clone_size: many
cdr3_nt: TGTGCCAGCAGTTTAAGCTTCGGCACCTCCTACGAGCAGTACTTC
cdr3_aa: CASSLSFGTSYEQYF

j_call: TRBJ2-3
d_call: TRBD2
v_call: TRBV6-1
clone_size: many
cdr3_nt: TGTGCCAGCAGTACCCAAGGACTAGCTTCAGATACGCAGTATTTT
cdr3_aa: CASSTQGLASDTQYF

j_call: TRBJ2-5
d_call: .
v_call: TRBV7-2
clone_size: many
cdr3_nt: TGTGCCAGCAGCTTCAGACAGAGGGGGACCCAGTACTTC
cdr3_aa: CASSFRQRGTQYF

j_call: TRBJ1-6
d_call: .
v_call: TRBV4-3
clone_size: few
cdr3_nt: TGCGCCAGCAGCCCGGAGCAAAATTCACCCCTCCACTTT
cdr3_aa: CASSPEQNSPLHF

j_call: TRBJ2-3
d_call: .
v_call: TRBV10-1
clone_size: many
cdr3_nt: TGCGCCAGCAGTGACCAGGCAGGGCCTAACACAGATACGCAGTATTTT
cdr3_aa: CASSDQAGPNTDTQYF

j_call: TRBJ2-2
d_call: .
v_call: TRBV7-7
clone_size: .
cdr3_nt: TGTGCTAGCGGTCGCACAGTGCTTAACACCGGGGAGCTGTTTTTT
cdr3_aa: CASGRTVLNTGELFF

j_call: TRBJ2-1
d_call: .
v_call: TRBV14
clone_size: .
cdr3_nt: TGTGCCAGCAGCCCCACCTACGGGACTCGACTTTGGGGAAGCTCCTACAATGAGCAGTTCTTC
cdr3_aa: CASSPTYGTRLWGSSYNEQFF

j_call: TRBJ1-4
d_call: TRBD1
v_call: TRBV28
clone_size: few
cdr3_nt: TGTGCCAGCACCACCCAGGGGGTTGGTGAAAAACTGTTTTTT
cdr3_aa: CASTTQGVGEKLFF

j_call: TRBJ2-5
d_call: TRBD2
v_call: TRBV3-1
clone_size: .
cdr3_nt: TGTGCCAGCAGCCAAGTGAAAAAAGTGAGACGGGAGGACAAGACCCAGTACTTC
cdr3_aa: CASSQVKKVRREDKTQYF

j_call: TRBJ1-2
d_call: .
v_call: TRBV28
clone_size: many
cdr3_nt: TGTGCCAGCAGTTTAGAGGCAGTTTGGAGGGGCAACTATGGCTACACCTTC
cdr3_aa: CASSLEAVWRGNYGYTF

j_call: TRBJ2-4
d_call: TRBD2
v_call: TRBV7-2
clone_size: many
cdr3_nt: TGTGCCACCGCCTTCGCGGGAGACATTCAGTACTTC
cdr3_aa: CATAFAGDIQYF

j_call: TRBJ2-5
d_call: TRBD2
v_call: TRBV7-2
clone_size: many
cdr3_nt: TGTGCCAGCAGCAAGGGACTAGCGGGAGAAGAGACCCAGTACTTC
cdr3_aa: CASSKGLAGEETQYF

j_call: TRBJ2-5
d_call: .
v_call: TRBV28
clone_size: many
cdr3_nt: TGTGCCAGCAGTTTATTGGGTCAGGGGGGAGAGACCCAGTACTTC
cdr3_aa: CASSLLGQGGETQYF

j_call: TRBJ2-7
d_call: TRBD2
v_call: TRBV29-1
clone_size: many
cdr3_nt: TGCAGCGTGGTCCACTCGGGGGGCTACGAGCAGTACTTC
cdr3_aa: CSVVHSGGYEQYF

j_call: TRBJ2-5
d_call: TRBD2
v_call: TRBV6-1
clone_size: .
cdr3_nt: TGTGCCAGCAGTGAAAGGGCGGCGGGAGGCCAAGAGACCCAGTACTTC
cdr3_aa: CASSERAAGGQETQYF

j_call: TRBJ2-1
d_call: TRBD2
v_call: TRBV11-3
clone_size: many
cdr3_nt: TGTGCCAGCAGCTTAGAGACTAGCGGGAGTGCCAATGAGCAGTTCTTC
cdr3_aa: CASSLETSGSANEQFF

j_call: TRBJ1-4
d_call: TRBD1
v_call: TRBV20-1
clone_size: few
cdr3_nt: TGCAGTGCAACGACAGGGGTTGGCGAAAAACTGTTTTTT
cdr3_aa: CSATTGVGEKLFF

j_call: TRBJ1-1
d_call: TRBD1
v_call: TRBV25-1
clone_size: .
cdr3_nt: TGTGCCAGCAGTGAATTGGGACAGGGGAGTGGAGCTTTCTTT
cdr3_aa: CASSELGQGSGAFF

j_call: TRBJ2-1
d_call: TRBD2
v_call: TRBV6-2/TRBV6-3
clone_size: many
cdr3_nt: TGTGCCAGCAGTCATAGCGGGAGCGTCTACAATGAGCAGTTCTTC
cdr3_aa: CASSHSGSVYNEQFF

j_call: TRBJ2-1
d_call: .
v_call: TRBV15
clone_size: many
cdr3_nt: TGTGCCACCAGAATCGGGACGCCCGACTCCTACAATGAGCAGTTCTTC
cdr3_aa: CATRIGTPDSYNEQFF

j_call: TRBJ2-1
d_call: TRBD2
v_call: TRBV19
clone_size: few
cdr3_nt: TGTGCCAGTAGTATCGGGACTAGCGGGATTTCAGGAGGGAAATACAATGAGCAGTTCTTC
cdr3_aa: CASSIGTSGISGGKYNEQFF

j_call: TRBJ1-6
d_call: .
v_call: TRBV7-2
clone_size: many
cdr3_nt: TGTGCCAGCAGCCTGAGCTCCTATAATTCACCCCTCCACTTT
cdr3_aa: CASSLSSYNSPLHF

j_call: TRBJ2-3
d_call: .
v_call: TRBV5-1
clone_size: .
cdr3_nt: TGCGCCAGCAGCCCGAGACATGGGACAGATACGCAGTATTTT
cdr3_aa: CASSPRHGTDTQYF

j_call: TRBJ2-2
d_call: TRBD2
v_call: TRBV12-3/TRBV12-4
clone_size: many
cdr3_nt: TGTGCCAGCAGCCTAGCGGGAGGGAACACCGGGGAGCTGTTTTTT
cdr3_aa: CASSLAGGNTGELFF

j_call: TRBJ1-4
d_call: .
v_call: TRBV19
clone_size: few
cdr3_nt: TGTGCCAGTAGGACAGGATATGATGAAAAACTGTTTTTT
cdr3_aa: CASRTGYDEKLFF

j_call: TRBJ2-6
d_call: .
v_call: TRBV28
clone_size: .
cdr3_nt: TGTGCCAGCAGCACAGGAATCTCTGGGGCCAACGTCCTGACTTTC
cdr3_aa: CASSTGISGANVLTF

j_call: TRBJ1-5
d_call: .
v_call: TRBV4-1
clone_size: few
cdr3_nt: TGCGCCAGCAGCCAAGAGTACAGGAACAATCAGCCCCAGCATTTT
cdr3_aa: CASSQEYRNNQPQHF

j_call: TRBJ2-4
d_call: TRBD2
v_call: TRBV20-1
clone_size: many
cdr3_nt: TGCAGTGCTAGAGATACGGGAGGGATCTTAGCCAAAAACATTCAGTACTTC
cdr3_aa: CSARDTGGILAKNIQYF

j_call: TRBJ1-5
d_call: TRBD1
v_call: TRBV28
clone_size: .
cdr3_nt: TGTGCCAGCAGTTTAATCGGGGGGTCCGGGACAGGGGGAGGGGGAAGCAATCAGCCCCAGCATTTT
cdr3_aa: CASSLIGGSGTGGGGSNQPQHF

j_call: TRBJ1-4
d_call: TRBD1
v_call: TRBV28
clone_size: once
cdr3_nt: TGTGCCAGCAGTTTTCCAGGACAGGGCGGGGAAAGACTGTTTTTT
cdr3_aa: CASSFPGQGGERLFF

j_call: TRBJ2-1
d_call: TRBD1
v_call: TRBV4-1
clone_size: .
cdr3_nt: TGCGCCAGCAGCCAGGAGGACAGGGACAATGAGCAGTTCTTC
cdr3_aa: CASSQEDRDNEQFF

j_call: TRBJ1-4
d_call: .
v_call: TRBV10-3
clone_size: few
cdr3_nt: TGTGCCATCAGTGAGCGGGCAGGGTCTAATGAAAAACTGTTTTTT
cdr3_aa: CAISERAGSNEKLFF

j_call: TRBJ2-7
d_call: TRBD2
v_call: TRBV6-1
clone_size: many
cdr3_nt: TGTGCCAGCAGACCCGGACTAGCGGGGGTCTGGGAGCAGTACTTC
cdr3_aa: CASRPGLAGVWEQYF

j_call: TRBJ1-2
d_call: .
v_call: TRBV29-1
clone_size: few
cdr3_nt: TGCAGCGATAGGACAGACACGGGCTACACCTTC
cdr3_aa: CSDRTDTGYTF

j_call: TRBJ1-2
d_call: TRBD1
v_call: TRBV6-1
clone_size: many
cdr3_nt: TGTGCCAGCTTCCGGGACAGCTCCTATGGCTACACCTTC
cdr3_aa: CASFRDSSYGYTF

j_call: TRBJ1-5
d_call: .
v_call: TRBV28
clone_size: many
cdr3_nt: TGTGCCAGCAGTTTAGTGTCCGGCACAGGGTGGAATCAGCCCCAGCATTTT
cdr3_aa: CASSLVSGTGWNQPQHF

j_call: TRBJ2-6
d_call: .
v_call: TRBV5-5
clone_size: .
cdr3_nt: TGTGCCAGCAGCTTAATAGCTACTCTAGGGGCCAACGTCCTGACTTTC
cdr3_aa: CASSLIATLGANVLTF

j_call: TRBJ1-6
d_call: .
v_call: TRBV11-2
clone_size: .
cdr3_nt: TGTGCCAGCAGCTTAGGTACTAATTCACCCCTCCACTTT
cdr3_aa: CASSLGTNSPLHF

j_call: TRBJ2-2
d_call: .
v_call: TRBV7-8
clone_size: many
cdr3_nt: TGTGCCAGCAGCTTAGGGCAGTCCGGGGAGCTGTTTTTT
cdr3_aa: CASSLGQSGELFF

j_call: TRBJ2-7
d_call: .
v_call: TRBV28
clone_size: few
cdr3_nt: TGTGCCAGCAGTCCGCCCCGGGGGGAGCAGTACTTC
cdr3_aa: CASSPPRGEQYF

j_call: TRBJ2-1
d_call: .
v_call: TRBV19
clone_size: .
cdr3_nt: TGTGCCAGTAGTATATCGGGGTTGGATTATGAGCAGTTCTTC
cdr3_aa: CASSISGLDYEQFF

j_call: TRBJ2-3
d_call: TRBD1
v_call: TRBV2
clone_size: many
cdr3_nt: TGTGCCAGCAGTGACCGACAGGGGACCGATACGCAGTATTTT
cdr3_aa: CASSDRQGTDTQYF

j_call: TRBJ2-1
d_call: .
v_call: TRBV20-1
clone_size: few
cdr3_nt: TGCAGTGCTAGGGCTCACAGACAGGTCTCCTACAATGAGCAGTTCTTC
cdr3_aa: CSARAHRQVSYNEQFF

j_call: TRBJ2-1
d_call: .
v_call: TRBV7-9
clone_size: .
cdr3_nt: TGTGCCAGCAGCGCTAGCGTAAAGACCTACAATGAGCAGTTCTTC
cdr3_aa: CASSASVKTYNEQFF

j_call: TRBJ2-5
d_call: .
v_call: TRBV7-3
clone_size: few
cdr3_nt: TGTGCCAGCAGCTTATTTGGCCGGAGAGAAGAGACCCAGTACTTC
cdr3_aa: CASSLFGRREETQYF

j_call: TRBJ2-4
d_call: TRBD1
v_call: TRBV28
clone_size: many
cdr3_nt: TGTGCCAGCACCCCCCGGGACAGGGGCCCCAGGAAGGTGGCCAAAAACATTCAGTACTTC
cdr3_aa: CASTPRDRGPRKVAKNIQYF

j_call: TRBJ2-1
d_call: .
v_call: TRBV28
clone_size: many
cdr3_nt: TGTGCCATCCAAGAATCAGAGGGGAACCAGTTCTTC
cdr3_aa: CAIQESEGNQFF

j_call: TRBJ1-2
d_call: TRBD1
v_call: TRBV28
clone_size: many
cdr3_nt: TGTGCCAGCAGTTTAACCGGGACAGGTACCTATGGCTACACCTTC
cdr3_aa: CASSLTGTGTYGYTF

j_call: TRBJ2-2
d_call: .
v_call: TRBV7-9
clone_size: .
cdr3_nt: TGTGCCAGCAGCTCTACCCCCACGGGGGAGCTGTTTTTT
cdr3_aa: CASSSTPTGELFF

j_call: TRBJ2-7
d_call: TRBD2
v_call: TRBV29-1
clone_size: many
cdr3_nt: TGCAGCGGGACTGGGACTAGCGGGACCTACGAGCAGTACTTC
cdr3_aa: CSGTGTSGTYEQYF

j_call: TRBJ2-1
d_call: TRBD2
v_call: TRBV27
clone_size: many
cdr3_nt: TGTGCCAGCAACGAAGCGGGAGGGCCTGAGCAGTTCTTC
cdr3_aa: CASNEAGGPEQFF

j_call: TRBJ2-3
d_call: .
v_call: TRBV5-6
clone_size: few
cdr3_nt: TGTGCCAGCAGCTGGAGACAGCAGCCTAGCACAGATACGCAGTATTTT
cdr3_aa: CASSWRQQPSTDTQYF

j_call: TRBJ2-7
d_call: TRBD1
v_call: TRBV19
clone_size: .
cdr3_nt: TGTGCCAGTAGTCTTCCGGGACAGGCGACCTACGAGCAGTACTTC
cdr3_aa: CASSLPGQATYEQYF

j_call: TRBJ2-3
d_call: TRBD2
v_call: TRBV28
clone_size: few
cdr3_nt: TGTGCCGCTCCGAGGAGCGGGAGCTTCGAACTGCAGTATTTT
cdr3_aa: CAAPRSGSFELQYF